The present entry profiles one T cell receptor beta chain with its context. This sample's TCRbeta library carried unique molecular identifier barcodes. Via MiXCR, TCRdb re-called the PCR reads, giving one row per CDR3 protein. The table records hundreds of thousands of distinct CDR3 sequences, roughly 13% of them present only once. The sample belongs to a study of T-cell reconstitution after alpha-beta-depleted transplantation in children. This CDR3 has 14 residues. Germline V gene sequence: CDR1 SGDLS, CDR2 YYNGEE. V gave up 4 bases and J gave up 9 bases; unmatched junction bases: 8. The receptor comes from a male patient younger than 18 who had a stem cell transplant for acute myeloid leukemia, so the T cells may come from the graft donor. Sequencing used PBMCs, mostly from graft donor cells, obtained 360 days after TCRalphabeta/CD19-depleted stem cell transplant. The rearrangement links TRBV9 to TRBJ2-7; TRBD1 matches 12 bases. The CDR3 loop reads CASSPSGTGGRQYF. The DNA of the CDR3 is TGTGCCAGCAGCCCCTCCGGGACAGGGGGCAGGCAGTACTTC.